Following are 14 T cell receptor beta chains from one sample sequenced in a study of low-dose radiotherapy and immunotherapy resistance in tumors. Gene-specific TRAV and TRBV primers were used for first-strand cDNA, covering alpha and beta chains. The PCR that amplified TCRs ran for about 18 cycles, relying on a constant-region primer and a V-primer adapter. From the reads, TCRdb called clonotypes with MiXCR, one entry per CDR3 protein. This repertoire shows approximately 15,000 distinct CDR3 sequences, less than 65% found once; its top ten account for 6% to 8.5%. The receptors derive from a human donor with advanced metastatic prostate, ovarian, gallbladder or colorectal cancer (not recorded which). This table probably holds off-target reads from a library built for another chain.

The chain joins TRBV12-5 to TRBJ1-1, with a tentative D call TRBD1 (5 bases). The CDR3 runs 15 residues. V was clipped by 1 base and J by 1 base, with 10 bases between them. Germline values: CDR1 LGHNT, CDR2 FRNRAP. CDR3 region: CASGLAVGGNTEAFF. The CDR3 nucleotides are TGTGCTAGTGGTTTGGCAGTCGGGGGGAACACTGAAGCTTTCTTT.

Concerning this clonotype: One end of the junction does not line up with germline, which may come from a read error. The chain is built from TRBV6-2 or TRBV6-3 and TRBJ2-7; 8 bases agree with TRBD2. The CDR3 extends over 20 amino acids. Germline CDR1 and CDR2: MNHEY and SVGEGT. CDR3 sequence: CASSYSTPSGRTLDSCEQYF. The CDR3 nucleotides read TGTGCCAGCAGTTACTCGACGCCTAGCGGGCGTACCCTTGATTCCTGCGAGCAGTACTTC.

A few counts support this clonotype. The chain has TRBV28 and TRBJ2-1; 7 bases agree with TRBD1. J lost 6 bases, V lost 4 bases, and 12 bases had no gene match. CDR3 size: 16 residues. Germline-derived CDR1 and CDR2 are MDHEN and SYDVKM. CDR3 in DNA: TGTGCCAGCAGTTCCTCGACAGGGAAAAGTGGCAATGAGCAGTTCTTC. Translating gives CASSSSTGKSGNEQFF.

The chain is built from TRBV4-3 and TRBJ1-4; tentatively, D is TRBD1 (5 bases). V lost 3 bases and J 4 bases, leaving 12 bases between the germline ends. The germline gives CDR1 LGHNA, CDR2 YSLEER. The CDR3 has 15 residues. CDR3 sequence (DNA): TGCGCCAGCAGCCACATGGGACGGGGTAATGAAAAACTGTTTTTT. This translates into CASSHMGRGNEKLFF.

The rearrangement joins TRBV7-3 to TRBJ2-2; D unresolved. The CDR3 has 14 residues. CDR1 SGHTA and CDR2 FQGTGA come from the germline V gene. Trimming took off 0 bases at V and 5 bases at J, with 7 bases between the two ends. This CDR3 reads CASSLTLGTGELFF. CDR3 DNA sequence: TGTGCCAGCAGCTTAACTCTAGGGACCGGGGAGCTGTTTTTT.

This chain joins TRBV10-3 and TRBJ2-7; maybe TRBD1 (6 bases). Between the trimmed V and J ends, which lost 4 bases and 2 bases, there was a span of 18 bases. The CDR3 extends over 16 amino acids. Germline loops: CDR1 ENHRY, CDR2 SYGVKD. CDR3 protein: CAISGGQSQMTYEQYF. CDR3 sequence (DNA): TGTGCCATCAGTGGAGGACAGTCACAAATGACCTACGAGCAGTACTTC.

The rearrangement links TRBV28 to TRBJ2-5; the match to TRBD1 covers 9 bases. The CDR3 is 14 residues long. V shed 6 bases, J shed 0 bases, and the junction held 2 bases outside the gene matches. Germline CDR1 and CDR2: MDHEN and SYDVKM. Here the CDR3 reads CASRGTGYQETQYF. The CDR3 coding sequence is TGTGCCAGCAGAGGGACAGGGTACCAAGAGACCCAGTACTTC.

This clonotype was recorded only once. The chain has TRBV4-3 and TRBJ2-5, with 13 nucleotides matching TRBD2. CDR1 LGHNA and CDR2 YSLEER come from the germline V gene. V gave up 4 bases and J gave up 5 bases; unmatched junction bases: 10. This CDR3 contains 17 residues. For the CDR3, the DNA is TGCGCCAGCAGCCTTACTAGCGGGACTAGCGGGGCGGAGACCCAGTACTTC. Translating gives CASSLTSGTSGAETQYF.

The J gene is TRBJ1-5, the V gene TRBV20-1; the D gene is possibly TRBD1 (6 bases). Germline assignment: CDR1 DFQATT and CDR2 SNEGSKA (reference sequence). Trimming shortened V by 0 bases and J by 2 bases, and 14 bases separated the two germline ends. This CDR3 spans 16 amino acids. The CDR3: CSARDGGGSGNQPQHF. The CDR3 region has the DNA TGCAGTGCTAGAGATGGGGGGGGCTCGGGCAATCAGCCCCAGCATTTT.

This chain joins TRBV28 and TRBJ2-7; D is uncertain. V was shortened by 6 bases and J by 4 bases, with 13 bases between the two germline ends. The CDR3 loop spans 13 amino acids. Germline-derived CDR1 and CDR2 are MDHEN and SYDVKM. CDR3 region: CASSPGRSYEQYF. For the CDR3, the DNA is TGTGCCAGCAGCCCCGGACGGAGTTACGAGCAGTACTTC.

The sample holds one count of this clonotype. The V call is TRBV13, the J call TRBJ2-7; D remains unclear. Germline values: CDR1 PRHDT, CDR2 FYEKMQ (reference sequence). CDR3 size: 13 residues. V lost 5 bases and J lost 1, with 9 bases in between. The CDR3 protein is CASSHGASYEQYF. The CDR3 nucleotides read TGTGCCAGCAGCCACGGTGCGTCCTACGAGCAGTACTTC.

Only one count was recorded for this clonotype. The V call is TRBV15, the J call TRBJ2-3; tentative D call: TRBD2 (6 bases). The CDR3 totals 18 residues. Germline CDR1 reads LNHNV; CDR2 reads YYDKDF (reference sequence). The V and J ends lost 1 base and 0 bases respectively, with 17 bases between them. In nucleotides, the CDR3 is TGTGCCACCAGCAGAGGTGGCACTAGCTATTCTAGCACAGATACGCAGTATTTT. This sequence encodes CATSRGGTSYSSTDTQYF.

This clonotype was observed once. The gene calls are TRBV18 and TRBJ2-3, with D possibly called TRBD1 or TRBD2 (5 bases each). Germline V gene lookup returns CDR1 KGHSH and CDR2 LQKENI. V was pared by 5 bases and J by 6 bases, with 12 bases between. The CDR3 has 13 residues. For the CDR3, the DNA is TGTGCCAGCTCAAGGACGGGGCCCGATACGCAGTATTTT. This gives the protein CASSRTGPDTQYF.

This clonotype was counted a few times. The rearrangement joins TRBV28 to TRBJ1-2; possibly TRBD1 for D (5 bases). The CDR3 has 12 amino acids. Germline V gives CDR1 MDHEN, CDR2 SYDVKM. Trimming removed 7 bases from V and 4 bases from J, with 10 bases in between. CDR3 nucleotide sequence: TGTGCCAGCACCACAGGACTCTATGGCTACACCTTC. Protein: CASTTGLYGYTF.